These 13 T cell receptor beta chains came from one sample sequenced in a study of CD8 T cells in Susac syndrome. Roughly 0.45 to 1 ug RNA was reverse transcribed with random hexamers. TCRdb analysed the immunoSEQ multiplex PCR reads with MiXCR anew, one entry per CDR3 protein. The sample has tens of thousands of distinct CDR3 sequences, roughly 95% seen once. Sequencing used CD8+ T cells from PBMCs. The source is a human donor with Susac syndrome.

The chain carries TRBV29-1 and TRBJ2-7, with 9 bases fitting TRBD1. The CDR3 is 12 amino acids. Germline loops: CDR1 SQVTM, CDR2 ANQGSEA. V shed 7 bases, J shed 3 bases, and the junction held 4 bases outside the gene matches. Here the CDR3 reads CSAWTGDYEQYF. The CDR3, as DNA: TGCAGCGCGTGGACAGGGGACTACGAGCAGTACTTC.

This clonotype was found once. V is TRBV6-6 and J is TRBJ1-2; 7 bases map to TRBD1. The germline V gene encodes CDR1 MNHNY and CDR2 SVGAGI (reference sequence). This CDR3 has 15 residues. V was pared by 4 bases and J by 4 bases, with 9 bases of the junction left unmatched. This CDR3 is CASSSNRGHPYGYTF. In nucleotides, the CDR3 is TGTGCCAGCAGTTCCAACAGGGGACACCCCTATGGCTACACCTTC.

This clonotype was detected only once. CDR3 sequence reads: CASRHSFRGSPYEQYF. The CDR3 nucleotides read TGTGCCAGCAGACATTCGTTCCGGGGGTCCCCCTACGAGCAGTACTTC. The rearrangement links TRBV7-8 to TRBJ2-7; tentative D call: TRBD2 (6 bases). Germline lookup yields CDR1 SGHVS and CDR2 FQNEAQ. CDR3 length: 16 residues. V dropped 6 bases and J dropped 2 bases, with 20 bases sitting between them.

The chain's CDR3 is CASSQGTSDRTDTQYF. DNA for the CDR3: TGTGCCAGCAGCCAAGGAACTAGCGATCGCACAGATACGCAGTATTTT. V is TRBV4-2 and J is TRBJ2-3; TRBD2 aligns across 7 bases. This CDR3 contains 16 residues. Germline V CDR1 and CDR2: LGHNA, YNFKEQ. The J segment lost 1 base and the V segment lost 1 base, leaving 5 bases of the junction unmatched.

The rearrangement links TRBV15 to TRBJ1-5; D ambiguous. The CDR3 sequence is 15 residues long. Trimming left V 0 bases short and J 4 bases short, with 10 bases between. Germline values: CDR1 LNHNV, CDR2 YYDKDF (reference sequence). Written as DNA, the CDR3 is TGTGCCACCAGCAGAGATCGGCAAGGGAATCAGCCCCAGCATTTT. Protein sequence: CATSRDRQGNQPQHF.

The CDR3 bases are TGCAGTGCTAGACCCGACCGGGCTAGGGGGAACAATGAGCAGTTCTTC. Encoded protein: CSARPDRARGNNEQFF. The chain links TRBV20-1 to TRBJ2-1, with D perhaps matching TRBD1 (6 bases). V was cut by 2 bases and J by 5 bases, with 19 bases left in between. Germline-derived CDR1 and CDR2 are DFQATT and SNEGSKA (reference sequence). There are 16 residues in the CDR3.

This clonotype was seen just once. The chain combines TRBV7-9 with TRBJ1-5, with no clear D. V lost 0 bases and J 4 bases, leaving 7 bases between the germline ends. The CDR3 loop spans 14 amino acids. Per germline, CDR1 SEHNR and CDR2 FQNEAQ (reference sequence). CDR3 amino acids: CASSLAGINQPQHF. Written as DNA, the CDR3 is TGTGCCAGCAGCTTAGCAGGGATTAATCAGCCCCAGCATTTT.

This chain joins TRBV4-3 and TRBJ2-7; tentative D call: TRBD1 (6 bases). Between the trimmed V and J ends, which lost 4 bases and 7 bases, there was a span of 14 bases. CDR3 length equals 13 residues. The germline V gene encodes CDR1 LGHNA and CDR2 YSLEER. The CDR3 sequence: CASSPRQAWEQYF. In DNA form, the CDR3 reads TGCGCCAGCAGCCCGAGACAGGCTTGGGAGCAGTACTTC.

The chain carries TRBV5-1 and TRBJ2-3; 7 bases match TRBD1. V trimming: 4 bases; J trimming: 4 bases; junction bases outside the gene matches: 6. This CDR3 region has 14 residues. CDR1 SGHRS and CDR2 YFSETQ come from the germline V gene. CDR3 sequence reads: CASSPGRGPDTQYF. The CDR3, as DNA: TGCGCCAGCAGCCCTGGAAGGGGGCCAGATACGCAGTATTTT.

The rearrangement uses TRBV30 and TRBJ2-1, with D unresolved. Germline CDR1 reads GTSNPN; CDR2 reads SVGIG (reference sequence). V was shortened by 3 bases and J by 10 bases, with 13 bases between the two germline ends. This CDR3 region has 12 residues. DNA of the CDR3: TGTGCCTGGAGCTCGATGCGGTGGGAGCAGTTCTTC. Translating gives CAWSSMRWEQFF.

This clonotype has a single count. The chain couples TRBV5-1 to TRBJ2-2; weak D call: TRBD1 (6 bases). CDR3 length: 15 amino acids. V lost 2 bases and J 7 bases, leaving 15 bases between the germline ends. Germline loops: CDR1 SGHRS, CDR2 YFSETQ. Here the CDR3 DNA reads TGCGCCAGCAGCTTCACAGGGTCGGGTCTCGGGGAGCTGTTTTTT. Amino acids: CASSFTGSGLGELFF.

The J gene is TRBJ2-7, the V gene TRBV20-1; no firm D call. The length of the CDR3 is 13 residues. Trimming removed 0 bases from V and 1 base from J, with 7 bases in between. Looked up from germline, CDR1 is DFQATT and CDR2 is SNEGSKA (reference sequence). CDR3 in DNA: TGCAGTGCTAGAGATCTCATATCCTACGAGCAGTACTTC. This encodes CSARDLISYEQYF.

V and J are TRBV9 and TRBJ2-3, with 9 bases aligning to TRBD1. The V segment lost 5 bases and the J segment 6 bases; nucleotides outside the gene matches: 7. Germline V lookup: CDR1 SGDLS, CDR2 YYNGEE. The CDR3 length is 14 residues. The CDR3 nucleotides are TGTGCCAGCAGTCCGAGACAGGGGGAGGATACGCAGTATTTT. Its translation: CASSPRQGEDTQYF.